This T cell receptor (beta chain) is from a study of cytomegalovirus exposure and HLA in healthy donors. Study-wide findings and caveats: The study put 150 to 200 TCR beta chains on its list as cytomegalovirus-associated. According to reports, the classifier identified cytomegalovirus status with high specificity and sensitivity.

This clone was observed a handful of times. The antigen remains undetermined. The length of the CDR3 is 15 residues. CDR1 and CDR2 (germline): MNHEY, SMNVEV (reference sequence). V lost 10 bases and J lost 1; bases outside the gene matches: 6. The protocol was immunoSEQ multiplex PCR, while the TCRdb copy is restricted to in-frame clones and leaves out a portion. The table lists under 110,000 clones, about 85% of them singletons, with 1.8% in the top ten. The donors were members of the validation cohort, which comprised 120 subjects and was separate from the first cohort of about 700 subjects. This TCR derives from a woman aged 18-29 years in good health and CMV-seropositive. V and J are TRBV27 and TRBJ2-5; 13 bases are shared with TRBD2. The specimen sequenced was PBMCs. The CDR3 DNA follows: TGTGCCACTAAGACTAGCGGGGGGTTCCAAGAGACCCAGTACTTC. Translation: CATKTSGGFQETQYF.